These 5 T cell receptor beta chains originate from one sample sequenced in a study of shared clonotypes between healthy human individuals. Here immunoSEQ multiplex PCR was the method, and the copy in TCRdb shows in-frame clones only, minus some. The sample has about 1.1 million clones, 60% to 80% seen once. Sequenced input: memory CD4+ T cells from PBMCs. Subset noted: CD45RA-negative fraction. The receptors were sampled from a man aged 18 to 29 in good health. Some clones in this sample may be carry-over from other donors' samples.

The chain is built from TRBV21-1 and TRBJ2-1. TRBV21-1 is assigned pseudogene status. This CDR3 region has 11 residues. The CDR3 is CASSKRNEQFF. Here the CDR3 DNA reads TGTGCCAGCAGCAAAAGGAATGAGCAGTTCTTC.

The V and J genes are TRBV18 and TRBJ1-1, with 9 bases lining up with TRBD1. There are 15 residues in the CDR3. V dropped 8 bases and J dropped 6; count of bases not matched to a gene: 13. CDR1 and CDR2 from the germline V gene are KGHSH and LQKENI. This CDR3 reads CASTPSPDRGSEAFF. The CDR3 DNA reads TGTGCCAGCACCCCGAGCCCGGACAGGGGTTCTGAAGCTTTCTTT.

The rearrangement joins TRBV6-1 to TRBJ2-7; 11 bases map to TRBD1. The CDR3 is 17 amino acids. CDR1 is MNHNS, CDR2 SASEGT, per germline. V lost 4 bases, J lost 6 bases, and 14 bases stayed unmatched. This CDR3 is CASSGRGEGTGGFEQYF. CDR3 nucleotide sequence: TGTGCCAGCAGTGGACGTGGGGAGGGGACAGGGGGTTTCGAGCAGTACTTC.

This chain joins TRBV7-2 and TRBJ1-4, with TRBD1 as a possible D gene (6 bases). Germline CDR1 is SGHTA and CDR2 is FQGNSA. The CDR3 has 15 residues. V lost 5 bases to trimming and J lost 6 bases, with 16 bases between them. The CDR3 region is CASSPQTGLHEKLFF. CDR3 bases: TGTGCCAGCAGCCCGCAGACAGGTCTGCATGAAAAACTGTTTTTT.

V usage is TRBV19 and J usage is TRBJ1-5, with 7 bases matching TRBD1. V lost 6 bases to trimming and J lost 10 bases; unmatched junction nucleotides: 12. Germline V gene lookup returns CDR1 LNHDA and CDR2 SQIVND (reference sequence). This CDR3 region has 14 residues. The chain's CDR3 is CASRTRDSFNPQHF. In nucleotides, the CDR3 is TGTGCCAGTAGGACCCGGGACAGCTTTAATCCCCAGCATTTT.